These 8 T cell receptor beta chains were all obtained from the same sample, sequenced in a study of beta chain features in type 1 diabetes. Sequencing targeted expressed TCRB transcripts, as all isolated RNA had been reverse transcribed. Only in-frame clones appear in the TCRdb table, and some are missing; sequencing was by immunoSEQ multiplex PCR. Seen here are around 160,000 clones, under 60% observed once, and the top ten hold over 0.4%. The sample comprised Tregs from blood. The source of these receptors is a man aged 18 to 30 in good health.

The chain links TRBV5-1 to TRBJ2-2; TRBD2 agrees at 16 bases. Germline CDR1 SGHRS, CDR2 YFSETQ. There are 17 residues in the CDR3. Germline trimming cut 4 bases from V and 7 bases from J; bases unmatched to any gene: 7. Here the CDR3 reads CASSLGLAGGPNGELFF. The CDR3 region has the DNA TGCGCCAGCAGCCTGGGACTAGCGGGGGGGCCGAACGGGGAGCTGTTTTTT.

V is TRBV29-1 and J is TRBJ1-1, with unresolved D. In germline, CDR1 is SQVTM, CDR2 ANQGSEA. CDR3 length: 16 residues. V was cut by 7 bases and J by 0 bases, with 21 bases left in between. The CDR3 region is CSARPREGAMNTEAFF. The CDR3 bases are TGCAGCGCCCGACCCCGGGAAGGCGCTATGAACACTGAAGCTTTCTTT.

The chain employs TRBV6-6 and TRBJ1-2; D call uncertain. This CDR3 region has 13 residues. The ends were cut back, 2 bases at V and 7 bases at J, with 11 bases in the middle. Germline-derived CDR1 and CDR2 are MNHNY and SVGAGI (reference sequence). This CDR3 is CASSYNAPGGYTF. DNA of the CDR3: TGTGCCAGCAGTTACAATGCCCCGGGTGGCTACACCTTC.

V and J are TRBV29-1 and TRBJ2-7; a weak D match, TRBD2 (5 bases). The germline gives CDR1 SQVTM, CDR2 ANQGSEA. CDR3 length: 13 amino acids. V lost 5 bases and J 3 bases, leaving 14 bases between the germline ends. DNA for the CDR3: TGCAGCGTTTTGGGGAGACCATTCTACGAGCAGTACTTC. This translates into CSVLGRPFYEQYF.

The chain uses TRBV7-2 and TRBJ2-7; 8 nucleotides agree with TRBD2. The CDR3 totals 16 residues. Germline values: CDR1 SGHTA, CDR2 FQGNSA. V gave up 3 bases and J gave up 2 bases; unmatched junction bases: 9. The CDR3 loop reads CASSFPREGLAYEQYF. CDR3 bases: TGTGCCAGCAGCTTCCCCCGGGAGGGCCTAGCCTACGAGCAGTACTTC.

This chain joins TRBV10-3 and TRBJ1-2, with D perhaps matching TRBD1 (6 bases). CDR3 length: 13 amino acids. Trimming took off 8 bases at V and 0 bases at J, with 10 bases between the two ends. Germline V CDR1 and CDR2: ENHRY, SYGVKD. This CDR3 is CAISRQANYGYTF. The CDR3 DNA follows: TGTGCCATCTCGCGACAGGCTAACTATGGCTACACCTTC.

This clone was found a few times. The chain has TRBV5-6 and TRBJ2-3; 8 nucleotides match TRBD2. CDR1 SGHDT and CDR2 YYEEEE come from the germline V gene. V trimming: 5 bases; J trimming: 3 bases; junction bases outside the gene matches: 11. CDR3 length: 16 residues. The CDR3 sequence is CASSESRTSGTDTQYF. CDR3 in DNA: TGTGCCAGCAGTGAGTCAAGAACTAGCGGAACAGATACGCAGTATTTT.

This clone was counted only a few times. The chain recombines TRBV7-9 with TRBJ1-1; tentatively, D is TRBD1 (5 bases). Trimming shortened V by 5 bases and J by 5 bases, and 12 bases separated the two germline ends. The CDR3 runs to 13 residues. CDR1 and CDR2 (germline): SEHNR, FQNEAQ (reference sequence). CDR3 bases: TGTGCCAGCAGCCCCCCCGGGGGTACTGAAGCTTTCTTT. This sequence encodes CASSPPGGTEAFF.